One and the same sample provided the 2 T cell receptor beta chains below, sequenced in a study of T cell responses to AZD1222 COVID-19 vaccine. Assay used: immunoSEQ multiplex PCR; TCRdb lists only in-frame clones, some missing. The sample lists about 84,000 clones; around 84% were seen once. The sample in question was peripheral blood, obtained 28 days after the second AZD1222 dose. All receptors come from an adult who received the AZD1222 COVID-19 vaccine.

The chain carries TRBV11-3 and TRBJ2-2; D gene ambiguous. V was shortened by 2 bases and J by 6 bases, with 10 bases between the two germline ends. This CDR3 has 14 amino acids. Germline V gene data show CDR1 as SGHNT and CDR2 as YENEEA. CDR3 coding DNA: TGTGCCAGCAGCTTAAGCCTAACCGCCGGGGAGCTGTTTTTT. Translated, it gives CASSLSLTAGELFF.

The genes are TRBV6-5 and TRBJ2-2, with D perhaps given as TRBD1 or TRBD2 (5 bases each). The CDR3 length is 12 residues. Looked up from germline, CDR1 is MNHEY and CDR2 is SVGAGI. V was clipped by 5 bases and J by 7 bases, with 8 bases between them. This CDR3 is CASSKGSGELFF. DNA for the CDR3: TGTGCCAGCAGTAAGGGGAGCGGGGAGCTGTTTTTT.